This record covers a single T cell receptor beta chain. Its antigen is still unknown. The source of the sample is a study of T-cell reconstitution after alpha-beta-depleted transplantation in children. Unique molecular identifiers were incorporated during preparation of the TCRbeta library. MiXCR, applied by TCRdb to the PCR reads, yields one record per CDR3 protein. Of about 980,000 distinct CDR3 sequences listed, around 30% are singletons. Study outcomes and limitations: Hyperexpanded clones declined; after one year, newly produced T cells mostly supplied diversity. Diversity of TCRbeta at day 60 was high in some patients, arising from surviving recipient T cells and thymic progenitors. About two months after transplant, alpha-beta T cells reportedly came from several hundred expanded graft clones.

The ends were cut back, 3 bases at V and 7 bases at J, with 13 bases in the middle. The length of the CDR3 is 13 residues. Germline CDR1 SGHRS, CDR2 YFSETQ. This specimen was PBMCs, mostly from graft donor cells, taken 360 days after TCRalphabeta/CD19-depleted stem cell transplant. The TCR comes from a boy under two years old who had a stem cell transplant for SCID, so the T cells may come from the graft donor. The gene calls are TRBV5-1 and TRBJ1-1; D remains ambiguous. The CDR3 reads CASSYLDGREAFF. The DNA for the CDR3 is TGCGCCAGCAGCTACTTAGACGGGCGTGAAGCTTTCTTT. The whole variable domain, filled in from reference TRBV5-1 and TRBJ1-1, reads KAGVTQTPRYLIKTRGQQVTLSCSPISGHRSVSWYQQTPGQGLQFLFEYFSETQRNKGNFPGRFSGRQFSNSRSEMNVSTLELGDSALYLCASSYLDGREAFFGQGTRLTVV.